This T cell receptor beta chain originates from a study of blood T cell repertoires in COVID-19. Study-level background: COVID-19 samples collected from the United States, Italy and Spain covered acute and convalescent phases. The analysed material was cDNA or gDNA that came from T cells, B-cell-depleted T cells, or PBMCs.

Original processing notes: For nucleated cells, counts were estimated from reference gene primer amplification. The data were produced by immunoSEQ multiplex PCR, yet TCRdb's version contains in-frame clones alone and is incomplete. The V and J calls and the clone size are those of that table, but D and trimming were determined from the DNA. The sample holds 25,000 to 30,000 clones, roughly nine tenths seen once. This CDR3 is 14 amino acids long. CDR1 MNHEY and CDR2 SVGAGI come from the germline V gene. V was clipped by 5 bases and J by 4 bases, with 15 bases between them. This clonotype originated in a human donor in a cohort sampled during active COVID-19. Sequencing used peripheral blood. V is TRBV6-5 and J is TRBJ2-7, with D maybe TRBD1 (6 bases). The CDR3, as DNA: TGTGCCAGCAGTCGCAATCGGGACACTTACGAGCAGTACTTC. Translation gives CASSRNRDTYEQYF.